This TCR beta chain was sequenced in a study of T cell clonotyping in hematopoietic cell transplantation. Measured with immunoSEQ multiplex PCR; TCRdb has only the in-frame clones, and not every one. Of some 30,000 clones in the sample, 92% were seen once. V gave up 7 bases and J gave up 6 bases, with 22 bases separating them. The length of the CDR3 is 15 residues. The germline V gene has CDR1 MNHEY and CDR2 SVGAGI. The chain combines TRBV6-5 with TRBJ2-7, with D tentatively TRBD2 (6 bases). This clonotype originated in a female patient in her 50s who had an allogeneic stem cell transplant from a related donor, so the T cells may come from the graft donor. Some clones in this sample may be carry-over from other donors' samples. Material: PBMCs, obtained 100 days after allogeneic stem cell transplant. The CDR3 loop is CASNSYRGFPSEQYF. The CDR3 region has the DNA TGTGCCAGCAATTCGTACCGGGGGTTCCCTTCCGAGCAGTACTTC.